These 10 T cell receptor beta chains were sequenced from one sample in a study of blood T cell repertoires in COVID-19. The protocol was immunoSEQ multiplex PCR, while the TCRdb copy is restricted to in-frame clones and leaves out a portion. The table records more than 300,000 clones, more than 75% of them present only once. Sequenced sample: peripheral blood. These receptor sequences come from a woman between 50 and 59 years old with COVID-19, enrolled during active disease.

This chain joins TRBV10-3 and TRBJ2-3, with D possibly TRBD2 on 5 matching bases. The CDR3 totals 14 residues. Germline V gene lookup returns CDR1 ENHRY and CDR2 SYGVKD. The germline V and J ends were trimmed by 6 bases and 1 base, with 11 bases remaining between them. The CDR3 loop reads CAIRLSGGTDTQYF. In nucleotides, the CDR3 is TGTGCCATCAGACTAAGCGGTGGCACAGATACGCAGTATTTT.

The V call is TRBV6-5, the J call TRBJ2-7; TRBD2 is a possible D gene (6 bases). Germline values: CDR1 MNHEY, CDR2 SVGAGI. The CDR3 loop spans 15 amino acids. V lost 7 bases and J 3 bases, leaving 19 bases between the germline ends. The CDR3 nucleotides are TGTGCCAGCATCGTTGTACCGGCGGGAATCTACGAGCAGTACTTC. This sequence encodes CASIVVPAGIYEQYF.

The CDR3 is CASSSGLINEKLFF. For the CDR3, the DNA is TGTGCCAGTAGTAGTGGGCTTATTAATGAAAAACTGTTTTTT. The chain links TRBV19 to TRBJ1-4; no clear D. Germline V CDR1 and CDR2: LNHDA, SQIVND (reference sequence). The CDR3 runs 14 residues. Trimming cost V 4 bases and J 4 bases, with 10 bases left between them.

CDR3 bases: TGCGCCAGCAGCCAACAGGGGTTTGGAAACACCATATATTTT. Amino acids: CASSQQGFGNTIYF. The chain employs TRBV5-1 and TRBJ1-3; 7 nucleotides agree with TRBD1. With 4 bases clipped from V and 3 bases from J, the junction kept 4 bases outside the gene matches. Germline CDR1 and CDR2: SGHRS and YFSETQ. The CDR3 runs to 14 residues.

This clone was seen only once. The V gene is TRBV2, the J gene TRBJ1-2; 9 positions match TRBD1. CDR1 SNHLY and CDR2 FYNNEI come from the germline V gene. This CDR3 spans 18 amino acids. The V gene end was trimmed by 1 base and the J gene end by 3 bases; junction bases not matched to a gene: 12. The DNA of the CDR3 is TGTGCCAGCAGTGAAGTTCCACAGGGGGCGGGGTTGGACTATGGCTACACCTTC. This encodes CASSEVPQGAGLDYGYTF. Full variable domain (outside the CDR3, taken from reference TRBV2 and TRBJ1-2): EPEVTQTPSHQVTQMGQEVILRCVPISNHLYFYWYRQILGQKVEFLVSFYNNEISEKSEIFDDQFSVERPDGSNFTLKIRSTKLEDSAMYFCASSEVPQGAGLDYGYTFGSGTRLTVV.

V usage is TRBV5-6 and J usage is TRBJ2-7, with 11 positions matching TRBD2. With V trimmed by 3 bases and J by 5 bases, 1 base remained unmatched. This CDR3 is built from 13 residues. Germline V gene data show CDR1 as SGHDT and CDR2 as YYEEEE. In DNA form, the CDR3 reads TGTGCCAGCAGCTCGGGACTAGCGGACGAGCAGTACTTC. Its protein product is CASSSGLADEQYF.

In the case of this clone: This same CDR3 is encoded by further DNA sequences in the sample. CDR3 residues: CASSSGQGRDTQYF. DNA for the CDR3: TGCGCCAGCAGCTCTGGACAGGGAAGAGATACGCAGTATTTT. V usage is TRBV5-1 and J usage is TRBJ2-3; 8 bases are shared with TRBD1. Germline CDR1 reads SGHRS; CDR2 reads YFSETQ. There are 14 residues in the CDR3. J gave up 5 bases and V 3 bases, and 5 bases lay outside the gene matches.

The V call is TRBV2, the J call TRBJ2-2, with D maybe TRBD1 (5 bases). The germline CDR1 and CDR2 sequences are SNHLY and FYNNEI. Trimming left V 6 bases short and J 4 bases short, with 18 bases between. CDR3 length: 16 residues. The CDR3 bases are TGTGCCAGCAGCCTGGGGCTCTCTCGGGCCACCGGGGAGCTGTTTTTT. Translated: CASSLGLSRATGELFF. Looking up the rest from reference TRBV2 and TRBJ2-2 gives the full variable domain: EPEVTQTPSHQVTQMGQEVILRCVPISNHLYFYWYRQILGQKVEFLVSFYNNEISEKSEIFDDQFSVERPDGSNFTLKIRSTKLEDSAMYFCASSLGLSRATGELFFGEGSRLTVL.

The rearrangement joins TRBV18 to TRBJ2-5, with TRBD2 matching 10 bases. The CDR3 length is 16 residues. Germline assignment: CDR1 KGHSH and CDR2 LQKENI. Trimming took 3 bases from V and 5 from J; bases not matched to a gene: 9. CDR3 sequence reads: CASSPGLASGWETQYF. The CDR3 DNA is TGTGCCAGCTCACCGGGACTAGCGAGCGGGTGGGAGACCCAGTACTTC.

J is TRBJ1-1 and V is TRBV10-3; D possibly corresponds to TRBD1 (6 bases). From germline, CDR1 is ENHRY and CDR2 SYGVKD. The CDR3 has 14 residues. Trimming stripped 6 bases from V and 0 bases from J, with 11 bases between. The CDR3 sequence is CAIRKDSMNTEAFF. The CDR3 bases are TGTGCCATCAGAAAGGACAGCATGAACACTGAAGCTTTCTTT.